Detailed here is one TCR beta chain. Between the trimmed V and J ends, which lost 4 bases and 4 bases, there was a span of 11 bases. The CDR3 runs 14 residues. The germline V gene has CDR1 MNHEY and CDR2 SVGEGT. The sample is drawn from a study of patients and donors after allogeneic stem cell transplantation. TCRdb reprocessed the RT-PCR reads with MiXCR, giving one entry per CDR3 protein. The repertoire holds approximately 200,000 distinct CDR3 sequences, less than 45% seen once, with about 30% in the top ten. The source is a human donor who was either an allogeneic HSCT recipient or a stem cell or donor lymphocyte infusion donor (not recorded which). It is not recorded whose cells these are; they may come from a transplant donor. Sequenced material: blood, either unsorted or a sorted T cell fraction (not recorded which). J is TRBJ2-1 and V is TRBV6-2 or TRBV6-3; tentative D call: TRBD2 (6 bases). As DNA, the CDR3 is TGTGCCAGCAGTTGGGGCGGGACGTACAATGAGCAGTTCTTC. Translation gives CASSWGGTYNEQFF.